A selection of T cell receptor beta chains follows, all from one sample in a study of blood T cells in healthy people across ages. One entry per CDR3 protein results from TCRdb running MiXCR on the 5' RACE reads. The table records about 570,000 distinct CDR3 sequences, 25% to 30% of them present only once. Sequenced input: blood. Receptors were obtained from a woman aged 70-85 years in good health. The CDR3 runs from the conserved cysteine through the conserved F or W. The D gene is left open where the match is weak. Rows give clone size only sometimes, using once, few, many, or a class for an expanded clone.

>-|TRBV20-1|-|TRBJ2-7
CSARDPRGGDEQYF
TGCAGTGCTAGAGACCCGCGGGGCGGGGACGAGCAGTACTTC
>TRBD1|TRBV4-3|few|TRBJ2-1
CASSRVDRDFYNEQFF
TGCGCCAGCAGCCGTGTGGACAGGGACTTCTACAATGAGCAGTTCTTC
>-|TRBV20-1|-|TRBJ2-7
CSADGAGAAYEQYF
TGCAGTGCCGACGGCGCGGGGGCCGCCTACGAGCAGTACTTC
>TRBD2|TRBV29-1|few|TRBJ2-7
CSVEGSGNEQYF
TGCAGCGTTGAAGGTAGCGGGAACGAGCAGTACTTC
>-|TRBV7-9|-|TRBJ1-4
CAGSSGQPNEKLFF
TGTGCCGGCAGCTCCGGACAGCCTAATGAAAAACTGTTTTTT
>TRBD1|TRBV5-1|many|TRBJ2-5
CASSFDREQETQYF
TGCGCCAGCAGCTTTGACAGGGAACAAGAGACCCAGTACTTC
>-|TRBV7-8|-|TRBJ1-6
CASTPRQVSNSPLHF
TGTGCCAGCACTCCGCGGCAGGTTTCCAATTCACCCCTCCACTTT
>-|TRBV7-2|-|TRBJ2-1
CASSLDGGRENEQFF
TGTGCCAGCAGCTTAGACGGCGGCAGGGAAAATGAGCAGTTCTTC
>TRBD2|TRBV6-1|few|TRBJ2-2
CASRALGGANTGELFF
TGTGCCAGCAGGGCCCTTGGGGGGGCGAACACCGGGGAGCTGTTTTTT
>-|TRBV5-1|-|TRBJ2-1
CASSIGQNNEQFF
TGCGCCAGCAGCATCGGACAGAACAATGAGCAGTTCTTC
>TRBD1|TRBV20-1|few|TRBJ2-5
CSARTGTGQETQYF
TGCAGTGCCCGAACCGGGACAGGGCAAGAGACCCAGTACTTC
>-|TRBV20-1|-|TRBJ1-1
CSAFGGRDKGAFF
TGCAGTGCTTTTGGGGGGCGGGATAAGGGGGCTTTCTTT
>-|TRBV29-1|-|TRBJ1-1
CSVEDYPTAFF
TGCAGCGTTGAAGATTATCCTACCGCTTTCTTT
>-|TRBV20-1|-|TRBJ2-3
CSAWGSGSTDTQYF
TGCAGTGCTTGGGGTAGCGGAAGCACAGATACGCAGTATTTT
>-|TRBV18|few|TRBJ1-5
CASSPAGNQPQHF
TGTGCCAGCTCACCTGCTGGCAATCAGCCCCAGCATTTT
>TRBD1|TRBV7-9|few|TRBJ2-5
CASSLEGARGTQYF
TGTGCCAGCAGCTTAGAGGGGGCCCGAGGGACCCAGTACTTC
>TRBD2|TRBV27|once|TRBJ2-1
CASRVLAGVGYNEQFF
TGTGCCAGCAGGGTCTTAGCGGGAGTAGGTTACAATGAGCAGTTCTTC